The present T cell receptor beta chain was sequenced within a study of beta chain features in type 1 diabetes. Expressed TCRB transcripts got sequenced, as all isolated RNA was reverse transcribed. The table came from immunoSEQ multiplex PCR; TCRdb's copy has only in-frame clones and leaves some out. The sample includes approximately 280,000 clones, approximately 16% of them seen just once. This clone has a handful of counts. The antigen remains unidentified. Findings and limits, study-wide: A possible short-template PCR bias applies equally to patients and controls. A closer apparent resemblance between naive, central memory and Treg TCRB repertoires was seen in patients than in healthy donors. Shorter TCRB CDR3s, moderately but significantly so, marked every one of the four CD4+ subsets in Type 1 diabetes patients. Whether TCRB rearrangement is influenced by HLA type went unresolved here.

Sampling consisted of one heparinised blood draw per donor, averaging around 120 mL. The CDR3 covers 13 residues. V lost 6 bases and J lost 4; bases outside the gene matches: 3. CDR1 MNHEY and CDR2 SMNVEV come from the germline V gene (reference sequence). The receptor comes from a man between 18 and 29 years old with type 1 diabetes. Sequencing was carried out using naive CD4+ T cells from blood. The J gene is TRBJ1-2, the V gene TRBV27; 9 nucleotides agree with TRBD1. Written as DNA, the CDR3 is TGTGCCAGCAGCTACAGGGGGCTCTATGGCTACACCTTC. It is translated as CASSYRGLYGYTF.